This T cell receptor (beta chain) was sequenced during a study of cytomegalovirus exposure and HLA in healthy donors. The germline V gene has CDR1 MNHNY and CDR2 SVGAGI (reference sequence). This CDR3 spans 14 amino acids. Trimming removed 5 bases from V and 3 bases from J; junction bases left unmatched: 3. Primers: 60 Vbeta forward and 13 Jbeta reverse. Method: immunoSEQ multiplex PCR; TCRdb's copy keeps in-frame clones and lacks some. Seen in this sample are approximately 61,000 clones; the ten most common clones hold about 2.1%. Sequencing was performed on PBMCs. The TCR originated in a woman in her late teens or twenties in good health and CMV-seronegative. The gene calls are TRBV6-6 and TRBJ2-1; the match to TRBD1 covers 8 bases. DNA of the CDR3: TGTGCCAGCAGTCGGACAGGGAACTACAATGAGCAGTTCTTC. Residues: CASSRTGNYNEQFF.